The clone carrying this T cell receptor (beta chain) is labeled medium-sized (0.01 to 0.1%). The antigen is undetermined. This beta chain appears as a stray read in a library generated for alpha chains; its size is not informative. Germline V gene data show CDR1 as MNHEY and CDR2 as SMNVEV (reference sequence). The CDR3 length is 14 residues. The V and J ends lost 6 bases and 6 bases, in that order; junction bases with no gene match: 9. The sample comes from a study of spatial heterogeneity in lung cancer. Study overall: In the raw reads, each unique TCR and UMI combination was present more than ten times on average.

A unique molecular identifier was carried by every single TCR cDNA molecule. TCRdb re-derived calls from the 5' RACE reads in MiXCR, one entry per CDR3 protein. The sample gives 5,000 to 7,000 distinct CDR3 sequences, about 15% of which show up once; roughly 10% is in the top ten. Notes on the study in general: The study found that expanded intratumoral alpha and beta TCR counts tracked tumor mutation counts.

Time point of the sample: sample taken at primary tumor resection. J is TRBJ2-7 and V is TRBV27, with 9 positions matching TRBD2. The sequence came from a male donor with early-stage non-small cell lung cancer. This specimen consisted of lung tumor tissue, obtained at surgery. The CDR3 loop is CASRASGILGEQYF. DNA for the CDR3: TGTGCCAGCAGAGCTAGCGGGATTCTGGGCGAGCAGTACTTC.